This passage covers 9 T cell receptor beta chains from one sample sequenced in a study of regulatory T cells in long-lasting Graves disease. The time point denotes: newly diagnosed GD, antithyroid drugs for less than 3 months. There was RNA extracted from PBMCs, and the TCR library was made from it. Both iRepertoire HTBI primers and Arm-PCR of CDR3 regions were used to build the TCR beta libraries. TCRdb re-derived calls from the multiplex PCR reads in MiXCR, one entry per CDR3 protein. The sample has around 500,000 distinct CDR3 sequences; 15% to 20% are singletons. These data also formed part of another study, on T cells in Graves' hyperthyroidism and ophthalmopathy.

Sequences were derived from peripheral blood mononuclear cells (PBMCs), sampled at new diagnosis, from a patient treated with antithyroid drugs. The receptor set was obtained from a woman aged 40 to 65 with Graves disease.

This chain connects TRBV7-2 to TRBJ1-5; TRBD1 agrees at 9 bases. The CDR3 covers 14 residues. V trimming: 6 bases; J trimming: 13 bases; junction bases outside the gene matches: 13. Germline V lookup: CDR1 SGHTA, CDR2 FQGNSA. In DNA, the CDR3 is TGTGCCAGCAGTACCGGGACAGGGTTTGCCTGGCAGCATTTT. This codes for CASSTGTGFAWQHF.

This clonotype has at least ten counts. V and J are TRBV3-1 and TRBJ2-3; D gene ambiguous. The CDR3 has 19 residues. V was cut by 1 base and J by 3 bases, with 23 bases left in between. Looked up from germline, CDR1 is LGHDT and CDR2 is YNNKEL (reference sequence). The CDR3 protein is CASSQGFPGARSKTDTQYF. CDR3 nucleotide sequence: TGTGCCAGCAGCCAAGGGTTTCCCGGAGCTCGGTCGAAAACAGATACGCAGTATTTT.

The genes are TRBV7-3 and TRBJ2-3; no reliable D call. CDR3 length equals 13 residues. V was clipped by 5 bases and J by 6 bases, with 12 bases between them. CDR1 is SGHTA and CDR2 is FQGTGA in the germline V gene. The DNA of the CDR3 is TGTGCCAGCAGCATTGCTCCGAAGGATACGCAGTATTTT. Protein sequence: CASSIAPKDTQYF.

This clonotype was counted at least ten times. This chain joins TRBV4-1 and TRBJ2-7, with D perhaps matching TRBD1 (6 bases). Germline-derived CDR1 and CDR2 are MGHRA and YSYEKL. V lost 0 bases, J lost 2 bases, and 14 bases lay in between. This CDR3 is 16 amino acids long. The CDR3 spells CASSQEEGVETYEQYF. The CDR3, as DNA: TGCGCCAGCAGCCAAGAAGAGGGGGTGGAAACCTACGAGCAGTACTTC.

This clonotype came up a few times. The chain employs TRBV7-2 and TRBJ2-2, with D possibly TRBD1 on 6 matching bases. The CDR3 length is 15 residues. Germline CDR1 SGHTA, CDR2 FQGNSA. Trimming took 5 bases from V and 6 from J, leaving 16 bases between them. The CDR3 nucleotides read TGTGCCAGCAGCCCCCGGGACAATTGGCCCGGGGAGCTGTTTTTT. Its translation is CASSPRDNWPGELFF.

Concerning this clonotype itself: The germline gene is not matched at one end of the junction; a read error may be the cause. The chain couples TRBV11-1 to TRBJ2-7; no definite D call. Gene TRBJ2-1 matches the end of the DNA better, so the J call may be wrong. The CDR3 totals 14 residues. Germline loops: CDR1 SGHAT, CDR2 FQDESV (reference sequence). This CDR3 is CASSLGSGYDEQFF. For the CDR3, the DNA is TGTGCCAGCAGCTTAGGGTCGGGCTACGATGAGCAGTTCTTC.

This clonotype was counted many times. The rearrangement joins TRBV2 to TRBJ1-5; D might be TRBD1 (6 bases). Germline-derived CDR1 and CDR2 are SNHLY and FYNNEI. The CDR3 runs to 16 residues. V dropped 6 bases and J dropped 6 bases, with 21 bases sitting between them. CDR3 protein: CASRPITDSKLQPQHF. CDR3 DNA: TGTGCCAGCAGACCAATAACGGACAGTAAGCTTCAGCCCCAGCATTTT.

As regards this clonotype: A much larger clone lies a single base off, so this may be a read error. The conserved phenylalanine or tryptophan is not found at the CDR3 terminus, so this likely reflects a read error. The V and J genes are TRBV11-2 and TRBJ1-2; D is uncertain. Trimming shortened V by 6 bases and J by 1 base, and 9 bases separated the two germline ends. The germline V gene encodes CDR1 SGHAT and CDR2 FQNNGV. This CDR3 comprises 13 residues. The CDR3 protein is CASSLDLNYGYTV. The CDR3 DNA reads TGTGCCAGCAGTCTGGACCTTAACTATGGCTACACCGTC.

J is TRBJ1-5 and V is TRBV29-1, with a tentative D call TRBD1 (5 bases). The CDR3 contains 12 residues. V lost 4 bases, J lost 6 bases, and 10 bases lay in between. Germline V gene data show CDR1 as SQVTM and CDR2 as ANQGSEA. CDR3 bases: TGCAGCGTTGGTCTCCAGGGTCAGCCCCAGCATTTT. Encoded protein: CSVGLQGQPQHF. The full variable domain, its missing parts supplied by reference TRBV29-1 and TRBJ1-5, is SAVISQKPSRDICQRGTSLTIQCQVDSQVTMMFWYRQQPGQSLTLIATANQGSEATYESGFVIDKFPISRPNLTFSTLTVSNMSPEDSSIYLCSVGLQGQPQHFGDGTRLSIL.